The 31 T cell receptor beta chains below all came from one sample that was sequenced in a study of cytotoxic CD8 clonotypes in ibrutinib-treated CLL. The data were produced by immunoSEQ multiplex PCR, yet TCRdb's version contains in-frame clones alone and is incomplete. The sample contains 15,000 to 20,000 clones, about 84% of which appear only once. The sample here was PBMCs, taken before ibrutinib treatment. The receptors derive from a human donor with chronic lymphocytic leukemia.

V gene TRBV5-1 combines with J gene TRBJ2-3; D is possibly TRBD1 or TRBD2 (7 bases each). The CDR3 loop spans 16 amino acids. V was trimmed by 4 bases and J by 0 bases, leaving 15 bases between them. CDR1 is SGHRS and CDR2 is YFSETQ in the germline V gene. This CDR3 is CASSREGTVSTDTQYF. The CDR3, as DNA: TGCGCCAGCAGCAGGGAGGGGACAGTAAGCACAGATACGCAGTATTTT.

This clone was detected only once. V is TRBV30 and J is TRBJ2-3; maybe TRBD2 (6 bases). CDR1 is GTSNPN and CDR2 is SVGIG in the germline V gene (reference sequence). The V gene lost 4 bases and the J gene lost 2 bases, with 13 bases spanning the gap. This CDR3 spans 14 amino acids. CDR3 sequence: CAWIYTGDTDTQYF. The CDR3 DNA reads as TGTGCCTGGATATATACGGGGGACACAGATACGCAGTATTTT.

There are a few counts of this clone. The chain employs TRBV7-2 and TRBJ1-2, with 8 bases fitting TRBD1. V was pared by 4 bases and J by 8 bases, with 12 bases of the junction left unmatched. CDR1 is SGHTA and CDR2 is FQGNSA in the germline V gene. This CDR3 is built from 15 residues. In DNA form, the CDR3 reads TGTGCCAGCAGCTCACATATACAGGGGGTAGGGGGCTACACCTTC. This translates into CASSSHIQGVGGYTF. Full variable domain (rest looked up from reference TRBV7-2 and TRBJ1-2): GAGVSQSPSNKVTEKGKDVELRCDPISGHTALYWYRQSLGQGLEFLIYFQGNSAPDKSGLPSDRFSAERTGGSVSTLTIQRTQQEDSAVYLCASSSHIQGVGGYTFGSGTRLTVV.

The chain has TRBV13 and TRBJ2-5; D call uncertain. Looked up from germline, CDR1 is PRHDT and CDR2 is FYEKMQ (reference sequence). The V end was cut by 4 bases, the J end by 2 bases, with 14 bases between. CDR3 length: 15 amino acids. The CDR3 DNA follows: TGTGCCAGCAGCTCGAGATGGACCAGACAAGAGACCCAGTACTTC. Amino acid sequence: CASSSRWTRQETQYF.

The rearrangement links TRBV7-9 to TRBJ1-2; D is ambiguous. The V gene's germline CDR1 is SEHNR and CDR2 FQNEAQ (reference sequence). The V and J ends lost 4 bases and 5 bases respectively, with 8 bases between them. The CDR3 length is 12 residues. Here the CDR3 DNA reads TGTGCCAGCAGCTCAGACCCTTATGGCTACACCTTC. Its translation is CASSSDPYGYTF.

This clone was counted a single time. The chain has TRBV7-2 and TRBJ2-7; tentatively, D is TRBD2 (8 bases). Trimming pared 4 bases from V and 2 bases from J, leaving 15 bases between. Germline loops: CDR1 SGHTA, CDR2 FQGNSA. The CDR3 runs to 15 residues. CDR3 DNA sequence: TGTGCCAGCAGCTACGGGACAGCGGGGGCCTACGAGCAGTACTTC. Its translation is CASSYGTAGAYEQYF. The full variable domain, in which reference TRBV7-2 and TRBJ2-7 provide the parts outside the CDR3, is GAGVSQSPSNKVTEKGKDVELRCDPISGHTALYWYRQSLGQGLEFLIYFQGNSAPDKSGLPSDRFSAERTGGSVSTLTIQRTQQEDSAVYLCASSYGTAGAYEQYFGPGTRLTVT.

This chain uses TRBV4-1 with TRBJ1-1; a weak D match, TRBD1 (6 bases). Trimming pared 1 base from V and 0 bases from J, leaving 18 bases between. The germline V gene has CDR1 MGHRA and CDR2 YSYEKL. This CDR3 has 18 residues. CDR3 nucleotide sequence: TGCGCCAGCAGCCAAGTCGGGGGCTTGGGTCTTCTGAACACTGAAGCTTTCTTT. It yields the protein CASSQVGGLGLLNTEAFF.

This rearrangement joins TRBV5-4 to TRBJ2-1, with TRBD2 matching 8 bases. Germline-derived CDR1 and CDR2 are SGHNT and YYREEE (reference sequence). This CDR3 spans 15 amino acids. Unmatched junction bases numbered 11, after V lost 6 bases and J lost 6 bases. The CDR3 loop is CASTSKAGVGNEQFF. CDR3 nucleotide sequence: TGTGCCAGCACTTCCAAAGCGGGGGTGGGCAATGAGCAGTTCTTC.

V and J are TRBV6-5 and TRBJ1-1, with D uncertain. Trimming took 6 bases from V and 11 from J, leaving 19 bases between them. The CDR3 extends over 13 amino acids. CDR1 and CDR2 (germline): MNHEY, SVGAGI. The CDR3: CASRPTAAVAAFF. The CDR3 nucleotides read TGTGCCAGCAGACCCACCGCCGCGGTGGCGGCTTTCTTT.

A single count supports this clone. J is TRBJ2-3 and V is TRBV6-5; D call uncertain. The germline gives CDR1 MNHEY, CDR2 SVGAGI. Between the trimmed V and J ends, which lost 5 bases and 6 bases, there was a span of 9 bases. The length of the CDR3 is 12 residues. CDR3 nucleotide sequence: TGTGCCAGCAGTCCAACTGGGGATACGCAGTATTTT. It codes for CASSPTGDTQYF.

The V and J genes are TRBV5-5 and TRBJ2-5; D unclear. From germline, CDR1 is SGHKS and CDR2 YYEKEE (reference sequence). There are 14 residues in the CDR3. Trimming shortened V by 2 bases and J by 7 bases, and 15 bases separated the two germline ends. CDR3 sequence (DNA): TGTGCCAGCAGCTTTGCGACTCTCGATGGGACCCAGTACTTC. Amino acid sequence: CASSFATLDGTQYF.

The chain combines TRBV28 with TRBJ1-5; D call uncertain. The CDR3 length is 12 residues. Trimming pared 2 bases from V and 9 bases from J, leaving 8 bases between. The V gene's germline CDR1 is MDHEN and CDR2 SYDVKM. The CDR3 coding sequence is TGTGCCAGCAGTTTAAGCGAATTGCCCCAGCATTTT. Translated, it gives CASSLSELPQHF.

This sequence joins TRBV7-2 and TRBJ2-1; 10 bases are shared with TRBD2. J lost 12 bases, V lost 5 bases, and 7 bases had no gene match. From germline, CDR1 is SGHTA and CDR2 FQGNSA. CDR3 length equals 13 residues. In DNA, the CDR3 is TGTGCCAGCAGCCCGAGCGGGGGGGGGTGGCAGTTCTTC. Amino acids: CASSPSGGGWQFF.

This CDR3 is CASSMDRVTEAFF. The CDR3 DNA reads TGTGCCAGTAGTATGGACAGGGTCACTGAAGCTTTCTTT. The chain carries TRBV19 and TRBJ1-1, with 8 positions matching TRBD1. J gave up 4 bases and V 3 bases, and 1 base lay outside the gene matches. This CDR3 has 13 residues. The germline V gene encodes CDR1 LNHDA and CDR2 SQIVND (reference sequence).

V usage is TRBV4-3 and J usage is TRBJ2-7, with a possible D match to TRBD1 (6 bases). The length of the CDR3 is 13 residues. Trimming pared 0 bases from V and 9 bases from J, leaving 12 bases between. Germline V gene data show CDR1 as LGHNA and CDR2 as YSLEER. The CDR3 loop reads CASSQDLVQGQYF. The CDR3 nucleotides read TGCGCCAGCAGCCAAGATCTAGTACAGGGGCAGTACTTC.

This rearrangement joins TRBV6-1 to TRBJ2-2; D not certain. The V gene lost 8 bases and the J gene lost 2 bases, with 3 bases spanning the gap. This CDR3 is built from 11 residues. CDR1 MNHNS and CDR2 SASEGT come from the germline V gene. CDR3 in DNA: TGTGCCAGCGAAAACACCGGGGAGCTGTTTTTT. This codes for CASENTGELFF.

The table lists this clone with a few counts. The genes are TRBV5-1 and TRBJ1-3; D unclear. The CDR3 totals 15 residues. Germline V CDR1 and CDR2: SGHRS, YFSETQ. V was clipped by 4 bases and J by 4 bases, with 15 bases between them. CDR3 protein: CASSMDRRSGNTIYF. The CDR3 DNA reads TGCGCCAGCAGCATGGACCGGAGATCCGGAAACACCATATATTTT.

This clone was observed a handful of times. V gene TRBV5-6 combines with J gene TRBJ1-2, with a possible D match to TRBD1 (6 bases). There are 17 residues in the CDR3. Trimming shortened V by 2 bases and J by 0 bases, and 17 bases separated the two germline ends. Germline V gives CDR1 SGHDT, CDR2 YYEEEE. In DNA, the CDR3 is TGTGCCAGCAGCTTTTCACAGGGTCCTCTCTCTAACTATGGCTACACCTTC. Amino acids: CASSFSQGPLSNYGYTF.

The V and J genes are TRBV2 and TRBJ2-5; D tentatively fits TRBD1 or TRBD2 (5 bases each). The CDR3 runs to 14 residues. V gave up 7 bases and J gave up 7 bases, with 19 bases separating them. The V gene's germline CDR1 is SNHLY and CDR2 FYNNEI. The CDR3 sequence: CASNEGTRAGTQYF. In DNA, the CDR3 is TGTGCCAGCAATGAGGGGACCCGGGCGGGGACCCAGTACTTC.

The V and J genes are TRBV5-1 and TRBJ2-5; tentatively, D is TRBD1 (6 bases). Trimming stripped 0 bases from V and 5 bases from J, with 14 bases between. Germline loops: CDR1 SGHRS, CDR2 YFSETQ. This CDR3 comprises 15 residues. CDR3 sequence: CASSLVDRFGETQYF. CDR3 nucleotide sequence: TGCGCCAGCAGCTTGGTTGACAGGTTTGGGGAGACCCAGTACTTC.

The chain uses TRBV14 and TRBJ1-2; perhaps TRBD1 as D (6 bases). Trimming removed 1 base from V and 6 bases from J, with 12 bases in between. The CDR3 contains 14 residues. Per germline, CDR1 SGHDN and CDR2 FVKESK. CDR3 DNA: TGTGCCAGCAGCCAAGCCCGAGGGGGAGATGGCTACACCTTC. Its protein product is CASSQARGGDGYTF.

The chain combines TRBV9 with TRBJ1-5; 9 nucleotides match TRBD1. V dropped 5 bases and J dropped 8; count of bases not matched to a gene: 5. Germline V CDR1 and CDR2: SGDLS, YYNGEE. CDR3 length equals 13 residues. CDR3 loop: CASSTGGMEPQHF. In DNA, the CDR3 is TGTGCCAGCAGTACAGGGGGCATGGAGCCCCAGCATTTT.

For the CDR3, the DNA is TGTGCCAGCAGTTTCCGCGGATCGGACAGGGGGCTCTCCTACGAGCAGTACTTC. It specifies CASSFRGSDRGLSYEQYF. The J gene is TRBJ2-7, the V gene TRBV27; 11 bases agree with TRBD1. The length of the CDR3 is 18 residues. The J segment lost 0 bases and the V segment lost 3 bases, leaving 10 bases of the junction unmatched. Germline CDR1 is MNHEY and CDR2 is SMNVEV (reference sequence).

J is TRBJ2-7 and V is TRBV5-4; possibly TRBD1 or TRBD2 for D (5 bases each). The CDR3 runs to 16 residues. The V end lost 4 bases, the J end lost 0 bases, and 17 bases lay between the germline ends. Germline values: CDR1 SGHNT, CDR2 YYREEE (reference sequence). The CDR3, as DNA: TGTGCCAGCAGCCCTTCCTCGGGACGCCTCTCCTACGAGCAGTACTTC. It codes for CASSPSSGRLSYEQYF.

The rearrangement joins TRBV10-3 to TRBJ2-1; 8 nucleotides match TRBD2. Looked up from germline, CDR1 is ENHRY and CDR2 is SYGVKD. Germline trimming cut 6 bases from V and 7 bases from J; bases unmatched to any gene: 14. The CDR3 has 16 amino acids. For the CDR3, the DNA is TGTGCCATCAGGCCCACCCGGGGGGGCCAGTGGAATGAGCAGTTCTTC. Translated: CAIRPTRGGQWNEQFF.

The gene calls are TRBV4-3 and TRBJ1-2, with unresolved D. The CDR3 runs 15 residues. Trimming removed 0 bases at V and 4 bases at J, with 12 bases between. The germline V gene encodes CDR1 LGHNA and CDR2 YSLEER. CDR3: CASSQDLGGFYGYTF. The CDR3 DNA follows: TGCGCCAGCAGCCAAGATCTAGGAGGGTTCTATGGCTACACCTTC.

This clone was seen a single time. The chain is built from TRBV5-4 and TRBJ1-1; 8 positions agree with TRBD1. The CDR3 covers 16 residues. J gave up 7 bases and V 4 bases, and 15 bases lay outside the gene matches. CDR1 and CDR2 (germline): SGHNT, YYREEE (reference sequence). The CDR3 here is CASSLDRVGVGGEAFF. The CDR3 region has the DNA TGTGCCAGCAGCCTGGACAGGGTAGGGGTTGGGGGTGAAGCTTTCTTT.

This chain joins TRBV5-6 and TRBJ1-5; no clear D. V lost 0 bases, J lost 7 bases, and 14 bases lay in between. The CDR3 totals 15 residues. Per the germline V gene, CDR1 is SGHDT and CDR2 is YYEEEE. The CDR3 is CASSLGRGFLQPQHF. CDR3 sequence (DNA): TGTGCCAGCAGCTTGGGAAGAGGGTTTTTGCAGCCCCAGCATTTT.

The genes are TRBV7-2 and TRBJ1-2; maybe TRBD1 (6 bases). Trimming shortened V by 5 bases and J by 8 bases, and 21 bases separated the two germline ends. CDR1 and CDR2 (germline): SGHTA, FQGNSA. This CDR3 has 15 residues. The CDR3 DNA follows: TGTGCCAGCAGCGACCGAACTCCCCGACAGGCGGGCTACACCTTC. Translated, it gives CASSDRTPRQAGYTF.

The chain uses TRBV29-1 and TRBJ2-7, with TRBD2 matching over 8 bases. The germline gives CDR1 SQVTM, CDR2 ANQGSEA. The junction had 6 bases not matched to a gene; V was cut back by 4 bases and J by 4 bases. The CDR3 covers 13 residues. CDR3 nucleotide sequence: TGCAGCGTTGCGGGAGGGGGATTGTACGAGCAGTACTTC. It encodes CSVAGGGLYEQYF.

The rearrangement links TRBV9 to TRBJ1-1; a weak D match, TRBD1 (5 bases). This CDR3 has 13 amino acids. The germline gives CDR1 SGDLS, CDR2 YYNGEE. Trimming left V 1 base short and J 1 base short, with 5 bases between. The CDR3 sequence: CASSVQGNTEAFF. CDR3 sequence (DNA): TGTGCCAGCAGCGTACAGGGGAACACTGAAGCTTTCTTT.